The 23 T cell receptor beta chains below come from one sample, sequenced in a study of PD-1 blockade in classical Hodgkin lymphoma. Method: immunoSEQ multiplex PCR; TCRdb's copy keeps in-frame clones and lacks some. The table has 45,000 to 50,000 clones, around 82% seen once. No patient escaped relapse after autologous stem cell transplantation, and brentuximab vedotin exposure varied. The sequencing here drew on peripheral blood mononuclear cells (PBMCs), taken before the second cycle of nivolumab. The receptor source for this set is a human donor with classical Hodgkin lymphoma.

This rearrangement joins TRBV30 to TRBJ1-2; D may be TRBD1 (6 bases). Germline CDR1 GTSNPN, CDR2 SVGIG (reference sequence). The CDR3 consists of 12 residues. V was shortened by 2 bases and J by 6 bases, with 10 bases between the two germline ends. This CDR3 is CAWSRRGHGYTF. Written as DNA, the CDR3 is TGTGCCTGGAGTCGGCGGGGGCATGGCTACACCTTC.

V is TRBV18 and J is TRBJ2-5; D assignment may be TRBD1 or TRBD2 (6 bases each). The germline V gene encodes CDR1 KGHSH and CDR2 LQKENI. Trimming shortened V by 0 bases and J by 3 bases, and 17 bases separated the two germline ends. This CDR3 has 17 residues. The CDR3 loop reads CASSPPILGGVEETQYF. CDR3 in DNA: TGTGCCAGCTCACCACCGATCTTGGGGGGCGTAGAAGAGACCCAGTACTTC.

This chain links TRBV27 with TRBJ1-2; D remains unclear. Germline V lookup: CDR1 MNHEY, CDR2 SMNVEV (reference sequence). V was shortened by 3 bases and J by 2 bases, with 10 bases between the two germline ends. The CDR3 has 14 amino acids. CDR3 amino acids: CASSFLGANYGYTF. CDR3 in DNA: TGTGCCAGCAGTTTTTTGGGAGCCAACTATGGCTACACCTTC.

The V and J genes are TRBV5-4 and TRBJ1-1; unclear D gene. The length of the CDR3 is 16 residues. Germline loops: CDR1 SGHNT, CDR2 YYREEE (reference sequence). Trimming shortened V by 4 bases and J by 5 bases, and 21 bases separated the two germline ends. The CDR3 region is CASSQENRVVGTEAFF. The CDR3 nucleotides are TGTGCCAGCAGCCAAGAAAACAGAGTTGTAGGGACTGAAGCTTTCTTT.

Remarks on this clone: This specimen includes other DNA sequences encoding the same CDR3. The chain joins TRBV7-3 to TRBJ1-1; no reliable D call. Per the germline V gene, CDR1 is SGHTA and CDR2 is FQGTGA. Trimming took 5 bases from V and 4 from J, leaving 14 bases between them. This CDR3 spans 14 amino acids. CDR3 loop: CASSPGLLGTEAFF. CDR3 nucleotide sequence: TGTGCCAGCAGCCCCGGACTCCTGGGCACTGAAGCTTTCTTT.

The genes are TRBV6-6 and TRBJ2-7; D may be TRBD1 (7 bases). V was pared by 7 bases and J by 7 bases, with 26 bases between. Germline values: CDR1 MNHNY, CDR2 SVGAGI (reference sequence). The CDR3 consists of 16 residues. The chain's CDR3 is CASTYSEGQDRVEQYF. CDR3 bases: TGTGCCAGCACCTACTCGGAGGGACAAGACAGGGTTGAGCAGTACTTC.

The chain combines TRBV7-9 with TRBJ2-1; 9 nucleotides agree with TRBD1. CDR3 size: 16 residues. Germline assignment: CDR1 SEHNR and CDR2 FQNEAQ (reference sequence). The J segment lost 2 bases and the V segment lost 5 bases, leaving 7 bases of the junction unmatched. CDR3 in DNA: TGTGCCAGCAGCCCGTCTACAGGGGGCGCCTACAATGAGCAGTTCTTC. Amino acids: CASSPSTGGAYNEQFF.

This clone was found once. The rearrangement uses TRBV7-2 and TRBJ1-1; D may be TRBD1 (6 bases). This CDR3 comprises 16 residues. Trimming took 2 bases from V and 0 from J, leaving 13 bases between them. CDR1 SGHTA and CDR2 FQGNSA come from the germline V gene. The CDR3 DNA reads TGTGCCAGCAGCTTATCGGGGGGGGCCTTGAACACTGAAGCTTTCTTT. Translation: CASSLSGGALNTEAFF.

The chain joins TRBV6-1 to TRBJ1-3; D may be TRBD1 (5 bases). The CDR3 consists of 16 residues. Trimming removed 0 bases at V and 4 bases at J, with 13 bases between. In germline, CDR1 is MNHNS, CDR2 SASEGT. CDR3 loop: CASSEAGPGPGNTIYF. CDR3 nucleotides: TGTGCCAGCAGTGAAGCGGGCCCGGGGCCCGGAAACACCATATATTTT.

The V call is TRBV25-1, the J call TRBJ1-5; D is unresolved. Germline assignment: CDR1 MGHDK and CDR2 SYGVNS. V dropped 8 bases and J dropped 2 bases, with 13 bases sitting between them. This CDR3 region has 14 residues. The CDR3: CASAEGSGNQPQHF. CDR3 nucleotide sequence: TGTGCCAGCGCTGAAGGGAGTGGCAATCAGCCCCAGCATTTT.

The gene calls are TRBV27 and TRBJ2-5, with D perhaps being TRBD1 or TRBD2 (6 bases each). Germline CDR1 reads MNHEY; CDR2 reads SMNVEV (reference sequence). Trimming removed 11 bases from V and 5 bases from J, with 21 bases in between. This CDR3 has 14 residues. CDR3 DNA: TGTGCCCGCGGCTGGGGGCCGGGGGTGGAGACCCAGTACTTC. Its protein is CARGWGPGVETQYF.

The chain links TRBV11-2 to TRBJ2-6, with D hard to call. The germline V gene encodes CDR1 SGHAT and CDR2 FQNNGV. Trimming removed 1 base from V and 0 bases from J, with 10 bases in between. The CDR3 extends over 17 amino acids. The CDR3 sequence is CASSLARLTSGANVLTF. The DNA for the CDR3 is TGTGCCAGCAGCTTAGCCCGCCTCACCTCTGGGGCCAACGTCCTGACTTTC.

The DNA of the CDR3 is TGTGCCAGCGCTAGCCCTCTAGCGGGGGCGGGATACGAGCAGTACTTC. It encodes CASASPLAGAGYEQYF. The chain is built from TRBV7-9 and TRBJ2-7; the match to TRBD2 covers 10 bases. This CDR3 has 16 residues. Germline CDR1 reads SEHNR; CDR2 reads FQNEAQ (reference sequence). Losses at the gene ends were 8 bases for V and 4 bases for J; bases not matched to a gene: 14.

The DNA for the CDR3 is TGTGCCAGCAGCCCCACTAATGGGCCGAACTATGGCTACACCTTC. It encodes CASSPTNGPNYGYTF. This rearrangement joins TRBV7-2 to TRBJ1-2; no clear D gene. Deletions cut 5 bases from V and 2 bases from J, with 15 bases between. The germline V gene encodes CDR1 SGHTA and CDR2 FQGNSA. The CDR3 contains 15 residues.

The chain recombines TRBV20-1 with TRBJ2-1, with D unclear. The CDR3 is made up of 11 amino acids. The V end lost 3 bases, the J end lost 10 bases, and 10 bases lay between the germline ends. The germline CDR1 and CDR2 sequences are DFQATT and SNEGSKA (reference sequence). CDR3 sequence (DNA): TGCAGTGCTAGCGGGCCCCGGGAGCAGTTCTTC. Its protein is CSASGPREQFF.

The chain links TRBV9 to TRBJ2-6, with D unclear. The CDR3 is 17 residues long. Trimming took off 3 bases at V and 0 bases at J, with 13 bases between the two ends. Germline V gives CDR1 SGDLS, CDR2 YYNGEE. CDR3 region: CASSASAPYSGANVLTF. DNA of the CDR3: TGTGCCAGCAGCGCCTCGGCGCCCTACTCTGGGGCCAACGTCCTGACTTTC.

V usage is TRBV7-9 and J usage is TRBJ1-1, with D hard to call. This CDR3 is built from 13 residues. V lost 4 bases, J lost 5 bases, and 11 bases lay in between. The germline V gene has CDR1 SEHNR and CDR2 FQNEAQ (reference sequence). CDR3 bases: TGTGCCAGCAGCTCTTTAGGCGGGACTGAAGCTTTCTTT. It specifies CASSSLGGTEAFF.

A note on this clone: A far larger clone is just one base off, so this is likely a read error. Within the sample, other DNA sequences also encode this same CDR3. The V call is TRBV4-2, the J call TRBJ1-2, with 7 nucleotides matching TRBD1. Germline V gene sequence: CDR1 LGHNA, CDR2 YNFKEQ. The CDR3 extends over 12 amino acids. Here the CDR3 reads CASSGQDYGYTF. Here the CDR3 DNA reads TGTGCTAGCAGCGGACAGGACTATGGCTACACCTTC.

This chain links TRBV19 with TRBJ1-2; TRBD1 is a possible D gene (6 bases). V was trimmed by 6 bases and J by 4 bases, leaving 15 bases between them. The V gene's germline CDR1 is LNHDA and CDR2 SQIVND (reference sequence). This CDR3 contains 14 residues. The CDR3 nucleotides read TGTGCCAGTAGACTCTCCGGACAGCCCTATGGCTACACCTTC. This gives the protein CASRLSGQPYGYTF.

This clone has only one observation. This rearrangement joins TRBV6-6 to TRBJ2-1; 10 positions match TRBD2. The V and J ends lost 8 bases and 9 bases, in that order; junction bases with no gene match: 10. The CDR3 runs to 14 residues. Germline lookup yields CDR1 MNHNY and CDR2 SVGAGI (reference sequence). The CDR3 is CASPASSGSAEQFF. The DNA for the CDR3 is TGTGCCAGCCCCGCGTCTAGCGGGAGTGCTGAGCAGTTCTTC.

A note on this clone: Other DNA sequences in this sample translate to the same CDR3. The V call is TRBV18, the J call TRBJ1-2; D is perhaps TRBD1 (6 bases). The germline V gene has CDR1 KGHSH and CDR2 LQKENI. The CDR3 totals 16 residues. V lost 1 base to trimming and J lost 2 bases, with 14 bases between them. CDR3 region: CASSPLPGDRNYGYTF. DNA for the CDR3: TGTGCCAGCTCACCACTGCCAGGGGATAGGAACTATGGCTACACCTTC.

The chain couples TRBV28 to TRBJ1-2; 8 bases align to TRBD1. The V gene's germline CDR1 is MDHEN and CDR2 SYDVKM. The CDR3 has 12 residues. V dropped 4 bases and J dropped 8; count of bases not matched to a gene: 3. CDR3 protein: CASSSDRVGYTF. The CDR3 nucleotides are TGTGCCAGCAGTTCGGACAGGGTGGGCTACACCTTC.

This chain links TRBV28 with TRBJ1-1; 7 bases map to TRBD1. The junction had 10 bases not matched to a gene; V was cut back by 7 bases and J by 5 bases. In germline, CDR1 is MDHEN, CDR2 SYDVKM. This CDR3 has 14 residues. The chain's CDR3 is CASKPGQLRTEAFF. CDR3 coding DNA: TGTGCCAGCAAACCGGGACAGTTGAGAACTGAAGCTTTCTTT.